The present TCR beta chain was sequenced within a study of shared clonotypes between healthy human individuals. Study-level points and caveats: Generation of non-shared clonotypes was less probable than generation of clonotypes shared by all four donors. In this cohort, only blood was sampled, and tissue repertoires likely differ.

Produced via immunoSEQ multiplex PCR; TCRdb's table is partial and in-frame only. The sample consists of around 2.1 million clones, 85% to 95% of them appearing once. The germline CDR1 and CDR2 sequences are LNHNV and YYDKDF (reference sequence). There are 13 residues in the CDR3. V was pared by 0 bases and J by 10 bases, with 10 bases between. A note on this clone: The antigen remains unidentified.

Terminally differentiated effector memory CD45RA+ cells were excluded from the naive CD8 cells, which were CD45RO-negative and positively selected for CCR7. Recent vaccinations or acute infections were absent in the healthy HIV-negative adult donors. Source material: naive CD8+ T cells from PBMCs. The chain couples TRBV15 to TRBJ2-1; tentative D call: TRBD2 (5 bases). This TCR was sampled from a man aged 18 to 30 in good health. Some clones in this sample may be carry-over from other donors' samples. CDR3 loop: CATSRDGGEEQFF. The CDR3 bases are TGTGCCACCAGCAGAGATGGAGGAGAGGAGCAGTTCTTC.